The 5 T cell receptor beta chains below were found in one sample sequenced in a study of graft-versus-host responses after intestinal transplantation. No antigens are known for them. TCRdb's table, derived via immunoSEQ multiplex PCR, lists solely in-frame clones and lacks some. The data contain approximately 100,000 clones, almost 90% of them singletons. This specimen was unstimulated CD4+ T cells sorted from spleen or lymph node cells, taken before intestinal transplant. The source is a human donor who received an intestinal transplant.

The genes are TRBV20-1 and TRBJ2-7; TRBD1 might be the D (5 bases). Trimming stripped 5 bases from V and 7 bases from J, with 9 bases between. The CDR3 loop spans 10 amino acids. Germline V gene lookup returns CDR1 DFQATT and CDR2 SNEGSKA (reference sequence). CDR3 residues: CSAGQGEQYF. CDR3 in DNA: TGCAGTGCTGGGCAGGGTGAGCAGTACTTC.

CDR3 loop: CASSTRVGDEQFF. As DNA, the CDR3 is TGTGCCAGCAGCACAAGAGTAGGGGATGAGCAGTTCTTC. The chain uses TRBV7-2 and TRBJ2-1; tentatively, D is TRBD1 (5 bases). Germline loops: CDR1 SGHTA, CDR2 FQGNSA. This CDR3 region has 13 residues. Trimming cost V 5 bases and J 8 bases, with 13 bases left between them. Full variable domain (rest looked up from reference TRBV7-2 and TRBJ2-1): GAGVSQSPSNKVTEKGKDVELRCDPISGHTALYWYRQSLGQGLEFLIYFQGNSAPDKSGLPSDRFSAERTGGSVSTLTIQRTQQEDSAVYLCASSTRVGDEQFFGPGTRLTVL.

This chain joins TRBV19 and TRBJ2-7; 13 bases align to TRBD2. This CDR3 contains 15 residues. V lost 6 bases and J lost 2; bases outside the gene matches: 4. Germline-derived CDR1 and CDR2 are LNHDA and SQIVND (reference sequence). This chain's CDR3 is CASSRGLAGTYEQYF. In DNA, the CDR3 is TGTGCCAGTAGCCGGGGACTAGCGGGGACCTACGAGCAGTACTTC.

V usage is TRBV29-1 and J usage is TRBJ2-3; maybe TRBD1 (5 bases). The CDR3 extends over 13 amino acids. V gave up 0 bases and J gave up 9 bases, with 13 bases separating them. The germline V gene encodes CDR1 SQVTM and CDR2 ANQGSEA. The CDR3: CSVEDEAGSTQYF. The DNA of the CDR3 is TGCAGCGTTGAAGATGAGGCAGGGTCGACGCAGTATTTT.

This chain joins TRBV19 and TRBJ1-2, with 8 bases fitting TRBD1. Germline CDR1 is LNHDA and CDR2 is SQIVND (reference sequence). CDR3 length: 13 residues. Trimming at V came to 6 bases and at J to 3 bases, leaving 3 bases not matched to a gene. CDR3 bases: TGTGCCAGTAGGGACAGGGCCCACTATGGCTACACCTTC. Translating gives CASRDRAHYGYTF.